Following are 11 T cell receptor beta chains from one sample sequenced in a study of T-cell reconstitution after alpha-beta-depleted transplantation in children. Unique molecular identifiers tagged the TCRbeta library. In TCRdb, the PCR reads were re-called with MiXCR into one record per CDR3 protein. The sample yields about 200,000 distinct CDR3 sequences, roughly 14% seen once. The sample was PBMCs from the stem cell graft donor, taken from the stem cell graft. Source of these receptors: a human donor who donated a stem cell graft to a child with acute lymphoblastic leukemia.

This clonotype was picked up many times. This sequence joins TRBV10-3 and TRBJ2-1; 7 bases agree with TRBD2. The CDR3 consists of 15 residues. CDR1 is ENHRY and CDR2 is SYGVKD in the germline V gene. Unmatched junction bases numbered 9, after V lost 2 bases and J lost 8 bases. CDR3 DNA: TGTGCCATCAGTGAGCCCCCTCGCGGGAGCTATGAGCAGTTCTTC. It encodes CAISEPPRGSYEQFF.

This clonotype was found many times. The chain has TRBV20-1 and TRBJ1-5, with a possible D match to TRBD1 (5 bases). V was clipped by 6 bases and J by 7 bases, with 16 bases between them. From germline, CDR1 is DFQATT and CDR2 SNEGSKA (reference sequence). This CDR3 has 13 residues. The CDR3 bases are TGCAGTGCCCGAGGGGCCCTTTACCAGCCCCAGCATTTT. Translating it yields CSARGALYQPQHF.

At least ten counts were recorded for this clonotype. This sequence joins TRBV5-5 and TRBJ2-3, with D perhaps matching TRBD2 (6 bases). In germline, CDR1 is SGHKS, CDR2 YYEKEE (reference sequence). The length of the CDR3 is 16 residues. Trimming pared 2 bases from V and 1 base from J, leaving 14 bases between. The CDR3 nucleotides read TGTGCCAGCAGCTTCCCTTGGGTAGCGGGCACAGATACGCAGTATTTT. This encodes CASSFPWVAGTDTQYF. The entire variable domain, with the rest obtained from reference TRBV5-5 and TRBJ2-3, is as follows: DAGVTQSPTHLIKTRGQQVTLRCSPISGHKSVSWYQQVLGQGPQFIFQYYEKEERGRGNFPDRFSARQFPNYSSELNVNALLLGDSALYLCASSFPWVAGTDTQYFGPGTRLTVL.

In this sample, this clonotype turned up many times. This rearrangement joins TRBV12-3 or TRBV12-4 to TRBJ2-1; 14 nucleotides align to TRBD2. V lost 1 base to trimming and J lost 13 bases; unmatched junction nucleotides: 12. This CDR3 has 17 amino acids. CDR3 loop: CASSLVGGLAGASNQFF. The CDR3 DNA reads TGTGCCAGCAGTTTAGTAGGGGGACTAGCGGGAGCCTCAAACCAGTTCTTC.

This clonotype has ten or more counts. V and J are TRBV5-1 and TRBJ2-1, with D perhaps matching TRBD1 or TRBD2 (6 bases each). Germline V gene sequence: CDR1 SGHRS, CDR2 YFSETQ. V gave up 7 bases and J gave up 0 bases, with 14 bases separating them. The CDR3 length is 15 residues. CDR3 nucleotide sequence: TGCGCCAGCCGGTCGGGGGCAAGCTCCTACAATGAGCAGTTCTTC. It specifies CASRSGASSYNEQFF.

This clonotype was seen many times. The chain carries TRBV11-3 and TRBJ2-1; no firm D call. CDR3 length equals 14 residues. The germline V gene encodes CDR1 SGHNT and CDR2 YENEEA. V lost 1 base and J lost 2, with 6 bases in between. The CDR3 region is CASSLAETYNEQFF. The CDR3 DNA is TGTGCCAGCAGCTTAGCGGAAACCTACAATGAGCAGTTCTTC.

This clonotype has ten or more counts. V and J are TRBV7-9 and TRBJ2-7, with 7 bases that match TRBD1. Germline V lookup: CDR1 SEHNR, CDR2 FQNEAQ (reference sequence). This CDR3 spans 15 amino acids. The V segment lost 5 bases and the J segment 3 bases; nucleotides outside the gene matches: 10. The CDR3 region has the DNA TGTGCCAGCAGCCCGTGGAGAGGGGGCGGCTACGAGCAGTACTTC. Its protein is CASSPWRGGGYEQYF.

This clonotype was counted many times. The rearrangement joins TRBV29-1 to TRBJ2-3, with D possibly being TRBD1 or TRBD2 (5 bases each). V was trimmed by 1 base and J by 4 bases, leaving 15 bases between them. The CDR3 contains 15 residues. Germline V gene data show CDR1 as SQVTM and CDR2 as ANQGSEA. The CDR3 reads CSVEVRDGGPDTQYF. The CDR3 nucleotides read TGCAGCGTTGAAGTCCGGGACGGCGGGCCAGATACGCAGTATTTT.

In its sample, this clonotype was seen many times. The V gene is TRBV4-1, the J gene TRBJ2-4; D is possibly TRBD2 (7 bases). The CDR3 sequence is 17 residues long. Germline CDR1 and CDR2: MGHRA and YSYEKL. The germline V and J ends were trimmed by 0 bases and 5 bases, with 17 bases remaining between them. DNA of the CDR3: TGCGCCAGCAGCCAAGATCGGGGGGCCGGGATCCAAAACATTCAGTACTTC. Its protein is CASSQDRGAGIQNIQYF.

This clonotype occurred many times. The chain employs TRBV6-5 and TRBJ2-3; 8 bases line up with TRBD2. Trimming cost V 5 bases and J 6 bases; bases outside gene matches: 16. CDR3 length: 17 amino acids. Germline loops: CDR1 MNHEY, CDR2 SVGAGI. DNA for the CDR3: TGTGCCAGCAGTAGCGGGAGCCCCTCGGTCGCAGGGGATACGCAGTATTTT. As protein: CASSSGSPSVAGDTQYF.

A word on this clonotype: This may come from a read error, since a much larger clone is one base off. V gene TRBV29-1 combines with J gene TRBJ2-3; D is perhaps TRBD2 (5 bases). The CDR3 consists of 14 residues. From germline, CDR1 is SQVTM and CDR2 ANQGSEA. The CDR3 loop reads CSVDGASSTDTRYF. In DNA form, the CDR3 reads TGCAGCGTTGACGGCGCGTCTAGCACAGATACGCGGTATTTT.